A selection of T cell receptor beta chains follows, all from one sample in a study of blood T cell repertoires in COVID-19. Clones were sequenced by immunoSEQ multiplex PCR, and TCRdb holds only the in-frame ones, with some missing. Among 310,000 or so clones, about 91% were seen once, and the ten largest hold approximately 9.9%. The sample consisted of peripheral blood. These receptors were taken from a man between 25 and 39 years old with COVID-19, enrolled during active disease. CDR3s include the opening cysteine and the closing phenylalanine or tryptophan. A D gene is named only where the DNA matches it firmly. Not every row has a clone size; where given, it reads once, few, many or a size class.

size	V	J	D	CDR3	DNA
-	TRBV15	TRBJ1-2	-	CATSKRWRIQPYGYTF	TGTGCCACCAGCAAACGTTGGCGGATCCAACCCTATGGCTACACCTTC
-	TRBV30	TRBJ2-3	-	CAWSVRVITFTDTQYF	TGTGCCTGGAGTGTACGGGTTATCACATTCACAGATACGCAGTATTTT
-	TRBV7-6	TRBJ2-2	-	CASSPRRSGTKNTGELFF	TGTGCCAGCAGCCCACGGAGGTCCGGGACAAAGAACACCGGGGAGCTGTTTTTT
-	TRBV30	TRBJ1-2	TRBD1	CAWRRTGLNYGYTF	TGTGCCTGGAGGCGGACAGGGCTAAACTATGGCTACACCTTC
-	TRBV30	TRBJ2-5	-	CAWGWGPQETQYF	TGTGCCTGGGGCTGGGGCCCCCAAGAGACCCAGTACTTC
-	TRBV11-3	TRBJ2-3	-	CASSPRTGSTDTQYF	TGTGCCAGCAGCCCCCGGACGGGAAGCACAGATACGCAGTATTTT
once	TRBV9	TRBJ2-7	TRBD1	CASSPGDSLGYEQYF	TGTGCCAGCAGCCCCGGGGACAGCCTGGGCTACGAGCAGTACTTC
once	TRBV4-3	TRBJ1-4	-	CASSRGVGRNEKLFF	TGCGCCAGCAGCCGGGGGGTGGGAAGAAATGAAAAACTGTTTTTT
-	TRBV30	TRBJ2-7	-	CAWSPGTSYEQYF	TGTGCCTGGAGTCCCGGGACATCCTACGAGCAGTACTTC
-	TRBV27	TRBJ2-1	-	CASSLSDSLGPYNEQFF	TGTGCCAGCAGTTTATCCGATTCCCTGGGGCCCTACAATGAGCAGTTCTTC
-	TRBV29-1	TRBJ1-1	TRBD1	CSVGGQMNTEAFF	TGCAGCGTTGGGGGACAGATGAACACTGAAGCTTTCTTT
-	TRBV9	TRBJ1-2	TRBD1	CASSVVADRAGDYGYTF	TGTGCCAGCAGCGTAGTCGCGGACAGGGCCGGCGACTATGGCTACACCTTC
-	TRBV7-2	TRBJ2-5	-	CASSLAGSLRGETQYF	TGTGCCAGCAGCTTAGCGGGTAGCCTGCGTGGAGAGACCCAGTACTTC
few	TRBV29-1	TRBJ2-7	-	CSVEGRDSYEQYF	TGCAGCGTTGAGGGCAGGGACTCCTACGAGCAGTACTTC
-	TRBV9	TRBJ1-2	-	CASSVDTGNYGYTF	TGTGCCAGCAGCGTTGATACAGGGAACTATGGCTACACCTTC
-	TRBV6-2/TRBV6-3	TRBJ2-3	TRBD2	CASSYSPTSGVADTQYF	TGTGCCAGCAGTTACTCGCCGACTAGCGGGGTTGCAGATACGCAGTATTTT
-	TRBV5-1	TRBJ2-2	TRBD2	CASSLSGLAGGPRTGELFF	TGCGCCAGCAGCTTGTCGGGACTAGCGGGAGGGCCGAGGACCGGGGAGCTGTTTTTT
-	TRBV6-2/TRBV6-3	TRBJ2-1	TRBD1	CASSAGTGRFEQFF	TGTGCCAGCAGTGCCGGGACAGGGCGTTTTGAGCAGTTCTTC
-	TRBV19	TRBJ2-7	-	CASSTYSVGIYEQYF	TGTGCCAGTAGTACATACAGTGTAGGTATCTACGAGCAGTACTTC
-	TRBV25-1	TRBJ2-3	-	CASSDMGRTTDTQYF	TGTGCCAGCAGTGATATGGGCAGAACCACAGATACGCAGTATTTT
-	TRBV18	TRBJ2-3	TRBD1	CASSPWTGERRGVQYF	TGTGCCAGCTCACCATGGACAGGGGAACGTCGGGGAGTGCAGTATTTT
-	TRBV5-8	TRBJ1-2	-	CASSLGQQNYGYTF	TGTGCCAGCAGCTTAGGACAGCAGAATTATGGCTACACCTTC
-	TRBV6-5	TRBJ2-3	-	CASRARGTDTQYF	TGTGCCAGCAGAGCCCGGGGCACAGATACGCAGTATTTT
-	TRBV11-2	TRBJ2-7	-	CASSLGLAWYEQYF	TGTGCCAGCAGCTTAGGGCTAGCGTGGTACGAGCAGTACTTC
-	TRBV5-1	TRBJ2-7	-	CASSLATGGQYF	TGCGCCAGCAGCTTGGCCACCGGGGGGCAGTACTTC
once	TRBV24-1	TRBJ2-3	-	CATSRGGASDTQYF	TGTGCCACATCGCGAGGCGGGGCCTCAGATACGCAGTATTTT
-	TRBV28	TRBJ1-1	TRBD1	CASSSGTGVMNTEAFF	TGTGCCAGCAGTTCGGGCACAGGGGTGATGAACACTGAAGCTTTCTTT
many	TRBV12-3/TRBV12-4	TRBJ2-2	-	CAYLEGSAGELFF	TGTGCATACTTAGAGGGTAGCGCCGGGGAGCTGTTTTTT
-	TRBV7-8	TRBJ2-5	TRBD1	CASSFRPPGTGQETQYF	TGTGCCAGCAGCTTCCGGCCCCCCGGGACAGGGCAAGAGACCCAGTACTTC
-	TRBV4-3	TRBJ1-4	-	CASSRDTSIEKLFF	TGCGCCAGCAGCCGGGACACGTCTATAGAAAAACTGTTTTTT
-	TRBV5-1	TRBJ2-7	TRBD2	CASSPGARLAGEGNF	TGCGCCAGCAGCCCGGGGGCTCGACTAGCGGGGGAGGGAAACTTC
-	TRBV10-3	TRBJ1-3	TRBD1	CATKLGQASGNTIYF	TGTGCCACCAAACTCGGACAGGCCTCTGGAAACACCATATATTTT
-	TRBV6-1	TRBJ1-2	-	CASSEPSANYGYTF	TGTGCCAGCAGTGAACCTTCAGCTAACTATGGCTACACCTTC
-	TRBV18	TRBJ2-7	-	CASSPTGGGSEQYF	TGTGCCAGCTCCCCGACGGGGGGCGGATCCGAGCAGTACTTC
-	TRBV24-1	TRBJ2-3	TRBD1	CATSEPGQGKDTQYF	TGTGCCACCAGTGAACCCGGACAGGGAAAAGATACGCAGTATTTT
-	TRBV6-2/TRBV6-3	TRBJ2-2	TRBD2	CASGPSEAGVLNTGELFF	TGTGCCAGCGGCCCGTCGGAAGCGGGGGTTCTCAACACCGGGGAGCTGTTTTTT
-	TRBV3-1/TRBV3-2	TRBJ2-7	TRBD1	CASSVQGAREQYF	TGTGCCAGCAGCGTACAGGGGGCTAGGGAGCAGTACTTC
-	TRBV30	TRBJ1-1	TRBD1	CALDRPGWAEAFF	TGTGCCTTGGACAGGCCTGGCTGGGCAGAAGCTTTCTTT
once	TRBV27	TRBJ1-1	-	CASSRTGYEAFF	TGTGCCAGCAGCAGAACAGGATATGAAGCTTTCTTT
-	TRBV11-1	TRBJ2-5	-	CASSLLSEETQYF	TGTGCCAGCAGCTTATTGTCAGAAGAGACCCAGTACTTC
-	TRBV4-1	TRBJ1-5	TRBD1	CASSHPSGTGVELDQPQHF	TGCGCCAGCAGCCATCCTTCCGGGACAGGGGTTGAGCTCGATCAGCCCCAGCATTTT
-	TRBV30	TRBJ2-5	-	CAWSGLEETQYF	TGTGCCTGGAGTGGACTAGAAGAGACCCAGTACTTC
-	TRBV6-5	TRBJ1-2	TRBD1	CASKGQGAYGYTF	TGTGCCAGCAAAGGACAGGGGGCCTATGGCTACACCTTC
-	TRBV4-1	TRBJ1-2	-	CASSQVPKVDGYTF	TGCGCCAGCAGCCAAGTCCCTAAAGTAGATGGCTACACCTTC
-	TRBV11-2	TRBJ2-3	TRBD2	CASRFLSGGSSFDTQYF	TGTGCCAGCAGGTTCCTTAGCGGGGGCTCATCTTTTGATACGCAGTATTTT
-	TRBV6-5	TRBJ1-4	-	CASSYSIEQGNEKLFF	TGTGCCAGCAGTTACTCGATCGAGCAGGGGAATGAAAAACTGTTTTTT
-	TRBV3-1/TRBV3-2	TRBJ2-1	TRBD2	CASSQESSGSNEQFF	TGTGCCAGCAGCCAAGAGTCTAGCGGGAGTAATGAGCAGTTCTTC
-	TRBV27	TRBJ2-1	TRBD2	CASSLWTSSYNEQFF	TGTGCCAGCAGTTTATGGACTAGCTCCTACAATGAGCAGTTCTTC
-	TRBV7-3	TRBJ1-1	-	CASSFQGRTEAFF	TGTGCCAGCAGCTTCCAGGGGCGAACTGAAGCTTTCTTT
-	TRBV2	TRBJ1-1	-	CASRNRQNSEF	TGTGCCAGCAGGAACAGGCAAAACTCGGAATTT
-	TRBV6-5	TRBJ1-5	-	CASSYVTDSNQPQHF	TGTGCCAGCAGTTACGTGACAGATAGCAATCAGCCCCAGCATTTT
-	TRBV30	TRBJ1-5	-	CAWSDPNQPQHF	TGTGCCTGGAGTGATCCTAATCAGCCCCAGCATTTT
-	TRBV25-1	TRBJ1-5	-	CATQGRNQPQHF	TGTGCCACCCAGGGGCGCAATCAGCCCCAGCATTTT
-	TRBV7-9	TRBJ2-1	TRBD1	CASSSGTGYYNEQFF	TGTGCCAGCAGCTCCGGGACAGGTTACTACAATGAGCAGTTCTTC
-	TRBV9	TRBJ2-3	-	CASSSGTDTQYF	TGTGCCAGCAGCTCCGGCACAGATACGCAGTATTTT